This TCR beta chain was observed in a study of shared clonotypes between healthy human individuals. Germline trimming cut 6 bases from V and 6 bases from J; bases unmatched to any gene: 3. CDR3 length: 13 amino acids. From germline, CDR1 is MNHEY and CDR2 SMNVEV (reference sequence). CD45RO-negative CD8 cells positively selected for CCR7 made up the naive population, which excluded terminally differentiated effector memory CD45RA+ cells. Splitting of each subset's genomic DNA was done evenly across several immunoSEQ plates. The table came from immunoSEQ multiplex PCR; TCRdb's copy has only in-frame clones and leaves some out. Here the sample spans a few million clones, about 94% being singletons. As to this clone: Its antigen is currently unknown.

Whole-study results and caveats: Among non-shared clonotypes, generation probabilities were lower than among those shared by all four donors.

The specimen was naive CD8+ T cells from PBMCs. The V and J genes are TRBV27 and TRBJ2-7; 12 positions match TRBD2. The source of this sequence is a man aged 18 to 29 in good health. Some clones in this sample may be carry-over from other donors' samples. CDR3 in DNA: TGTGCCAGCAGCCTAGCGGGAGGGGGCGAGCAGTACTTC. It yields the protein CASSLAGGGEQYF.